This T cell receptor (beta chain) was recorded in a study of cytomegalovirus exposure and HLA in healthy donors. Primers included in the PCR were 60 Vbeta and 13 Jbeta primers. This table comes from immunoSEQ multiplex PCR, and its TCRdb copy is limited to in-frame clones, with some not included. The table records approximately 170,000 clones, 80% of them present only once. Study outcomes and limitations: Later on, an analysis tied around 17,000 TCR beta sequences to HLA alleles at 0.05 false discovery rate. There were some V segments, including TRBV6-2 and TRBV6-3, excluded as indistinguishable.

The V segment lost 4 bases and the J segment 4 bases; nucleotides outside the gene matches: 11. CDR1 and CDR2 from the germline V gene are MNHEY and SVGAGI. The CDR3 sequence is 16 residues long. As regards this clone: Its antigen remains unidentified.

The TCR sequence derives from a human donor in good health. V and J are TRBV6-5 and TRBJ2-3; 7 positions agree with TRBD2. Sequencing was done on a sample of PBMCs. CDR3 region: CASSLGGGGGADTQYF. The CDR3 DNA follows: TGTGCCAGCAGTTTGGGCGGCGGGGGTGGGGCAGATACGCAGTATTTT.